The source of this T cell receptor (beta chain) is a study of T cell responses to AZD1222 COVID-19 vaccine. Some clones are missing from TCRdb's copy, which holds only in-frame ones; the method was immunoSEQ multiplex PCR. The sample has tens of thousands of clones; roughly nine tenths are singletons. On this clone itself: Its antigen remains unknown.

Study outcomes and limitations: Repertoire sampling occurred only after the peak T cell response. Most donors were white British and more were female, and clonal diversity was possibly underestimated. Spike-specific TCR breadth and depth both grew after two AZD1222 doses.

The receptor was derived from an adult who received the AZD1222 COVID-19 vaccine. The source was peripheral blood, collected 28 days after the second AZD1222 dose.

The CDR3 bases are TGCGCCAGCAGCGCATTAGCTGGTACGCAGTATTTT. As protein: CASSALAGTQYF. This chain connects TRBV5-1 to TRBJ2-3; D remains unclear. With 4 bases removed from V and 8 bases from J, the gap between germline ends came to 11 bases. The germline gives CDR1 SGHRS, CDR2 YFSETQ. The CDR3 contains 12 residues. The full variable domain, with the rest looked up from reference TRBV5-1 and TRBJ2-3, is KAGVTQTPRYLIKTRGQQVTLSCSPISGHRSVSWYQQTPGQGLQFLFEYFSETQRNKGNFPGRFSGRQFSNSRSEMNVSTLELGDSALYLCASSALAGTQYFGPGTRLTVL.